This T cell receptor (beta chain) was captured by sequencing in a study of cytomegalovirus exposure and HLA in healthy donors. Study-wide findings and caveats: Rare sequences made up most TCRs, while some public TCRs were found in many donors. In a later analysis, V- and J-gene trimming of beta chains associated with a DCLRE1C missense variant, replicated independently.

This clone was counted between two and nine times. What it binds is unknown. Donors in the study were healthy people who gave bone marrow. Trimming removed 2 bases from V and 1 base from J, with 8 bases in between. This CDR3 spans 14 amino acids. Germline CDR1 reads MNHNS; CDR2 reads SASEGT. In the PCR, 60 Vbeta and 13 Jbeta primers were used. Clones were read by immunoSEQ multiplex PCR, and TCRdb kept only the in-frame ones, dropping some. Counted here are around 130,000 clones, over 8% occurring once; the ten biggest clones make up 4.5% to 5.5%. The sequenced material came from PBMCs. V is TRBV6-1 and J is TRBJ1-2, with D unresolved. This receptor was identified in a man in his forties in good health and CMV-seronegative. The CDR3: CASSESRVNYGYTF. CDR3 sequence (DNA): TGTGCCAGCAGTGAATCGAGGGTTAACTATGGCTACACCTTC.